The 8 T cell receptor beta chains below were found in one sample sequenced in a study of blood T cells in healthy people across ages. Next came a second PCR, run for roughly 7 to 12 cycles, which used a sample-barcoded 5' primer along with a J-beta primer mix. In TCRdb, the 5' RACE reads were re-called with MiXCR into one record per CDR3 protein. Here the sample spans around 1,100,000 distinct CDR3 sequences, 35% to 40% being singletons. Sequencing used blood. The receptors derive from a man between 18 and 35 years old in good health.

This clonotype turned up a few times. The V and J genes are TRBV29-1 and TRBJ2-6; D is undetermined. The V end was cut by 6 bases, the J end by 4 bases, with 4 bases between. Germline V gene data show CDR1 as SQVTM and CDR2 as ANQGSEA. The CDR3 covers 11 residues. Here the CDR3 DNA reads TGCAGCGTATCAGGGGCCAACGTCCTGACTTTC. The encoded protein is CSVSGANVLTF. Drawing the rest from reference TRBV29-1 and TRBJ2-6, the complete variable domain is SAVISQKPSRDICQRGTSLTIQCQVDSQVTMMFWYRQQPGQSLTLIATANQGSEATYESGFVIDKFPISRPNLTFSTLTVSNMSPEDSSIYLCSVSGANVLTFGAGSRLTVL.

In nucleotides, the CDR3 is TGCGCCAGCAGCCAAGATACAGGGACCCTCTATGGCTACACCTTC. Translating gives CASSQDTGTLYGYTF. The chain employs TRBV4-1 and TRBJ1-2; the D gene is possibly TRBD1 (6 bases). This CDR3 comprises 15 residues. Per germline, CDR1 MGHRA and CDR2 YSYEKL. V was shortened by 0 bases and J by 4 bases, with 12 bases between the two germline ends.

CDR3 amino acids: CASSLVPLPGRTEAFF. The CDR3 nucleotides read TGTGCCAGCAGCTTAGTCCCCCTTCCAGGGCGGACTGAAGCTTTCTTT. The chain employs TRBV7-9 and TRBJ1-1, with D possibly matching TRBD1 (5 bases). This CDR3 region has 16 residues. V lost 1 base, J lost 5 bases, and 17 bases lay in between. From germline, CDR1 is SEHNR and CDR2 FQNEAQ (reference sequence). The entire variable domain, with the rest obtained from reference TRBV7-9 and TRBJ1-1, is as follows: DTGVSQNPRHKITKRGQNVTFRCDPISEHNRLYWYRQTLGQGPEFLTYFQNEAQLEKSRLLSDRFSAERPKGSFSTLEIQRTEQGDSAMYLCASSLVPLPGRTEAFFGQGTRLTVV.

V and J are TRBV5-5 and TRBJ2-7; 10 nucleotides agree with TRBD2. Looked up from germline, CDR1 is SGHKS and CDR2 is YYEKEE (reference sequence). The V and J ends lost 1 base and 7 bases, in that order; junction bases with no gene match: 8. CDR3 size: 15 residues. The CDR3 DNA reads TGTGCCAGCAGCTTGTCTAGCGGGGGTTGGAATGAGCAGTACTTC. It encodes CASSLSSGGWNEQYF.

The gene calls are TRBV7-8 and TRBJ1-6; 9 bases match TRBD1. The CDR3 has 15 amino acids. With V trimmed by 5 bases and J by 8 bases, 7 bases remained unmatched. Germline V CDR1 and CDR2: SGHVS, FQNEAQ. Here the CDR3 DNA reads TGTGCCAGCAGCATACGGACAGGGGAGGATTCACCCCTCCACTTT. Translation: CASSIRTGEDSPLHF. The full variable domain, in which reference TRBV7-8 and TRBJ1-6 provide the parts outside the CDR3, is GAGVSQSPRYKVAKRGQDVALRCDPISGHVSLFWYQQALGQGPEFLTYFQNEAQLDKSGLPSDRFFAERPEGSVSTLKIQRTQQEDSAVYLCASSIRTGEDSPLHFGNGTRLTVT.

The genes are TRBV20-1 and TRBJ2-6, with D unresolved. The CDR3 length is 14 residues. The germline gives CDR1 DFQATT, CDR2 SNEGSKA (reference sequence). The V and J ends lost 3 bases and 4 bases respectively, with 10 bases between them. CDR3 residues: CSARGVSGANVLTF. The CDR3 DNA reads as TGCAGTGCTAGGGGTGTCTCCGGGGCCAACGTCCTGACTTTC.

This clonotype has more than one count but fewer than ten. The chain has TRBV6-5 and TRBJ1-2; D is undetermined. This CDR3 has 15 amino acids. V lost 4 bases and J 1 base, leaving 13 bases between the germline ends. The V gene's germline CDR1 is MNHEY and CDR2 SVGAGI. The CDR3 region has the DNA TGTGCCAGCAGTTCCCGGCGGACCATTAACTATGGCTACACCTTC. This sequence encodes CASSSRRTINYGYTF.

On this clonotype itself: A much larger clone is a single base away; this may be a read error. The rearrangement links TRBV12-3 or TRBV12-4 to TRBJ2-1; D is unresolved. Trimming cost V 5 bases and J 6 bases, with 11 bases left between them. The CDR3 is 13 residues long. The CDR3: CASSVSPGNEQFF. In DNA, the CDR3 is TGTGCCAGCAGTGTATCTCCGGGCAATGAGCAGTTCTTC.